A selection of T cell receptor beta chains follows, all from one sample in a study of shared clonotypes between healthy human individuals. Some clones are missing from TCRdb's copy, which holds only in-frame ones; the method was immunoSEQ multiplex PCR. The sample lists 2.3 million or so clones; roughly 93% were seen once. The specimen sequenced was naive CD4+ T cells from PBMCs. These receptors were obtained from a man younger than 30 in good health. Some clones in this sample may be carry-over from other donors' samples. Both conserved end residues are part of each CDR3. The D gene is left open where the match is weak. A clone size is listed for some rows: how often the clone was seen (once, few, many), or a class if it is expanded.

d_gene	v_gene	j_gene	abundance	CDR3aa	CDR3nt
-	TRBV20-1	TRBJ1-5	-	CSAQGQRPQHF	TGCAGCGCACAGGGCCAGCGGCCCCAGCATTTT
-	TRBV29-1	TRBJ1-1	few	CSVVDANTEAFF	TGCAGCGTCGTAGATGCGAACACTGAAGCTTTCTTT
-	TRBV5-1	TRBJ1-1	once	CASRPDSFVAEAFF	TGCGCCAGCAGGCCGGACAGCTTTGTGGCTGAAGCTTTCTTT
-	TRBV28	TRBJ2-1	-	CASSLKVSYEQFF	TGTGCCAGCAGTTTAAAGGTCTCGTATGAGCAGTTCTTC
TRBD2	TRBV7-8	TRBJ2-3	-	CASSARLAYTDTQYF	TGTGCCAGCAGCGCGAGACTAGCATACACAGATACGCAGTATTTT
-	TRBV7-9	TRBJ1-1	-	CASSSTGVNTEAFF	TGTGCCAGCAGCTCGACAGGAGTGAACACTGAAGCTTTCTTT
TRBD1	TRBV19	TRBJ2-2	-	CASRRDRGTGELFF	TGTGCCAGTAGGAGGGACAGGGGCACCGGGGAGCTGTTTTTT
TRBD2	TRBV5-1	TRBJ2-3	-	CASSQGTRRTDTQYF	TGCGCCAGCAGCCAAGGGACTAGACGCACAGATACGCAGTATTTT
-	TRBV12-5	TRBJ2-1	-	CASGTSYNEQFF	TGTGCTAGTGGTACCTCCTACAATGAGCAGTTCTTC
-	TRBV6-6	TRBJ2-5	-	CASSTLRWETQYF	TGTGCCAGCAGCACACTTCGTTGGGAGACCCAGTACTTC
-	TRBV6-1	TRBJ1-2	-	CASIPPGGGTYGYTF	TGTGCCAGCATACCCCCCGGGGGAGGGACCTATGGCTACACCTTC
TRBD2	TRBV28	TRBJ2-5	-	CASSPAGGWSQETQYF	TGTGCCAGCAGTCCCGCGGGGGGGTGGAGTCAAGAGACCCAGTACTTC
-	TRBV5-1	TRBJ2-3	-	CASSQSSDTQYF	TGCGCCAGCAGTCAAAGCTCAGATACGCAGTATTTT
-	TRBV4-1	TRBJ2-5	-	CASSQAFGETQYF	TGCGCCAGCAGCCAAGCATTTGGGGAGACCCAGTACTTC
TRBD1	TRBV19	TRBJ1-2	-	CASSIAGQGYGYTF	TGTGCCAGTAGTATAGCTGGACAGGGGTATGGCTACACCTTC
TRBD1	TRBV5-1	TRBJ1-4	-	CASSLVATGEEKLFF	TGCGCCAGCAGCTTGGTTGCGACAGGGGAGGAAAAACTGTTTTTT